This T cell receptor (beta chain) emerged from a study of T cells after yellow fever vaccination (dated by TCRdb to the late 2010s). Background on the whole study: The SMART-Seq v4 Ultra Low Input RNA kit was used to prepare libraries from fractions with low cell numbers. To track T-cell clones before and after primary and booster YFV17D yellow fever vaccination, bulk TCR alpha and beta repertoires were sequenced longitudinally. Two healthy male donors made up the cohort, one aged 18 to 29 years and the other aged 30 to 39 years. Bulk PBMC replicates and cell subsets were isolated from blood drawn at multiple timepoints before and after both primary and secondary immunization. What the research found in general, with its limitations: After the booster, most clones that had expanded after primary vaccination were detected again (around 97% of CD4 and roughly nine tenths of CD8), suggesting broad maintenance of memory. Because abundant contaminating clonotypes from the bulk population could be contained in FACS-sorted repertoires, computational filtering was required. Compared with the primary T-cell response, the secondary T-cell response was weaker but faster, peaking on day 5 rather than day 15. Only a couple of donors were included in the study, so the extent to which the findings can be generalized is limited. A small fraction of clonotypes appeared in both the CD4 and CD8 compartments, likely as a result of convergent recombination.

Synthesis of TCR cDNA relied on 5'RACE template switching, a step that introduced a universal primer site along with unique molecular identifiers. Priming of cDNA synthesis was performed from both the TCR alpha and TCR beta constant segments. Libraries were amplified in two PCR steps, with sample barcodes and sequencing adapters added in the second step. Sequencing of libraries was performed on Illumina HiSeq 2500 (2x100 bp) or NovaSeq (2x150 bp). From the authors' description of their analysis: MIGEC was used to demultiplex reads and collapse the reads into UMI consensus sequences, and MiXCR was used for V(D)J alignment. Clonotypes responding to the vaccine were identified with edgeR on replicate PBMC samples, with the criteria of FDR below 0.01 and a log2 fold change above 5 up to day 15. CD4 or CD8 identity was assigned to each bulk clonotype according to whether the clonotype was present at higher abundance in the sequenced CD4 repertoire or the sequenced CD8 repertoire. The raw public reads went through TCRdb reprocessing: fastp at Q25, MiXCR clone calling, in-frame beta chains kept. Each CDR3 protein appears once, grouped with its most common genes and DNA. V and J calls and clone size were set by TCRdb, not the authors. The sample table lists around 68,000 distinct CDR3 sequences, about 7.3% of them with a count of one. The ten biggest clones cover over 25% of the sample.

The treatment or condition label, as the study defines it: live attenuated yellow fever vaccine strain. PBMCs were isolated from peripheral blood using a standard Ficoll-Paque protocol. CD4 and CD8 T-cell fractions were isolated with Dynabeads CD4 and CD8 positive selection kits. TriZol was used to extract RNA from bulk PBMCs, from CD4 and CD8 fractions, and from dextramer-positive and dextramer-negative fractions. The germline ends are 12 bases apart after V is trimmed by 6 bases and J by 1 base. From the cysteine up to the phenylalanine, the CDR3 has a length of 15 residues. The CDR3 DNA has 45 bases and is translated from base 1. This clonotype was observed many times. Its antigen has not been determined. One base away there is no much larger clone; base qualities are not given.

The source was CD8+ T cells sorted from PBMCs, collected more than 8 days after the first yellow fever vaccination. This chain is built from TRBV12-3 or TRBV12-4 and TRBJ2-2; the D assignment is uncertain and may be TRBD1 or TRBD2, with 5 bases supporting each. This TCR derives from a man in his late teens or twenties who received the YFV17D yellow fever vaccine. The CDR3 region reads CASSLNGGNTGELFF. The DNA reads TGTGCCAGCAGCCTCAATGGGGGGAACACCGGGGAGCTGTTTTTT.